This TCR beta chain was documented in a study of blood T cell repertoires in COVID-19. Overall study context: Samples came from the United States, Italy and Spain, spanning acute and convalescent COVID-19. Sources were T cells, B-cell-depleted T cells, or PBMCs; the material itself was cDNA or gDNA.

The CDR3 length is 14 residues. Losses at the gene ends were 5 bases for V and 11 bases for J; bases not matched to a gene: 11. Per the germline V gene, CDR1 is MNHEY and CDR2 is SVGAGI. In the original analysis: Counts of nucleated cells, estimated from reference gene primer amplification, were obtained. Profiling relied on immunoSEQ multiplex PCR, and the TCRdb table lists in-frame clones only, not all of them. V, J and clone size are those of that table, while D and trimming were read from the DNA. The data show approximately 100,000 clones, about two thirds seen once. At least ten counts were recorded for this clone.

The sample taken for sequencing was peripheral blood. V gene TRBV6-5 combines with J gene TRBJ1-1; 10 nucleotides align to TRBD1. The receptor comes from a human donor with acute or convalescent COVID-19. The donor label of this sample is uncertain. This chain's CDR3 is CASSPRQGAIGAFF. CDR3 in DNA: TGTGCCAGCAGTCCTAGACAGGGGGCGATAGGGGCTTTCTTT.